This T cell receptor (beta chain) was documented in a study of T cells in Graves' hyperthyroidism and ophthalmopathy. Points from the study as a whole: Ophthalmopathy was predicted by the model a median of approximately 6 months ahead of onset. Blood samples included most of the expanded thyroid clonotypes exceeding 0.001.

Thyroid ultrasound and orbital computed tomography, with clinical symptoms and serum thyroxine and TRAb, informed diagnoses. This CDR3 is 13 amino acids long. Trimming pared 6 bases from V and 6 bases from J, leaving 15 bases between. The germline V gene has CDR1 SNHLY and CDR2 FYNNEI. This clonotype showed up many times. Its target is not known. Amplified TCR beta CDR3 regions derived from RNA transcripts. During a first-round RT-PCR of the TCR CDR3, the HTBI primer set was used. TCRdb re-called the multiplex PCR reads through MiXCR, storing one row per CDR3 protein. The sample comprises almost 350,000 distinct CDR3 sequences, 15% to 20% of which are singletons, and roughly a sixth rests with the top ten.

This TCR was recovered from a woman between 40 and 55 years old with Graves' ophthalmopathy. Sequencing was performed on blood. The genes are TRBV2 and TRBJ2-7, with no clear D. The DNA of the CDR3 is TGTGCCAGCAGGGTCCGGGTTATCAGCGAGCAGTACTTC. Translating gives CASRVRVISEQYF.